This T cell receptor beta chain originates from a study of CD8 T cells in ankylosing spondylitis. General study points: In the blood and synovial fluid of reactive arthritis, some motif variants had been previously reported. In peripheral blood, disease-linked CD8+ clones occurred at relatively low frequencies. Clones tied to disease were said to be significantly enriched in matched ankylosing spondylitis synovial fluid. Ankylosing spondylitis blood seemed to carry a telltale TCR beta motif made of several highly homologous variants.

Concerning this clonotype itself: Its antigen is unidentified.

Quantitative 5'-RACE with molecular barcodes was used to make the TCR beta libraries. TCRdb analysed the 5' RACE reads with MiXCR anew, one entry per CDR3 protein. The sample records 400,000 to 450,000 distinct CDR3 sequences, about a sixth being singletons. The J segment lost 7 bases and the V segment lost 5 bases, leaving 9 bases of the junction unmatched. CDR1 and CDR2 (germline): SGHAT, FQNNGV. CDR3 length equals 15 residues. This rearrangement joins TRBV11-2 to TRBJ2-1, with 9 bases matching TRBD2. Sequenced sample: blood, either unsorted or a sorted T cell fraction (not recorded which). The receptor's source is a male donor with ankylosing spondylitis. The CDR3 protein is CASSGGGGARNEQFF. The CDR3 bases are TGTGCCAGCAGCGGGGGCGGGGGGGCTCGGAATGAGCAGTTCTTC.